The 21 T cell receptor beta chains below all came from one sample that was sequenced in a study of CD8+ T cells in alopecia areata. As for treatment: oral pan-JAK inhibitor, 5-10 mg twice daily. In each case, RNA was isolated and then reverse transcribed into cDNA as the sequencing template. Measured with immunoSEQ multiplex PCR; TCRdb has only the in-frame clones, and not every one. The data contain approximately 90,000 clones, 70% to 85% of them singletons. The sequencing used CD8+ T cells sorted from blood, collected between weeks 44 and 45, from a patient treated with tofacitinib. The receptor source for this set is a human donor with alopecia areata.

The DNA of the CDR3 is TGCAGCGTGTTATGGAGCGGGGGGCAAGAGACCCAGTACTTC. Protein product: CSVLWSGGQETQYF. V usage is TRBV29-1 and J usage is TRBJ2-5, with 9 bases lining up with TRBD2. V trimming: 6 bases; J trimming: 2 bases; junction bases outside the gene matches: 7. CDR3 size: 14 residues. CDR1 and CDR2 (germline): SQVTM, ANQGSEA.

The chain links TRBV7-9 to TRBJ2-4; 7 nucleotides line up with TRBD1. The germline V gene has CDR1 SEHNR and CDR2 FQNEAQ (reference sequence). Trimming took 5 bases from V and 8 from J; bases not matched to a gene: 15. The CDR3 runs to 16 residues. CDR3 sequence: CASSPPIQGTVHIQYF. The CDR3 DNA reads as TGTGCCAGCAGCCCCCCCATACAGGGGACAGTCCACATTCAGTACTTC.

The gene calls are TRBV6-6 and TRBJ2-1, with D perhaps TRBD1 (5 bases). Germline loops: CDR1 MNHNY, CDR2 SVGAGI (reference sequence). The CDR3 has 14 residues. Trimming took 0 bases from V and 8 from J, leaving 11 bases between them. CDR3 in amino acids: CASSYSTGRDEQFF. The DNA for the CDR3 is TGTGCCAGCAGTTACTCTACAGGTAGGGATGAGCAGTTCTTC.

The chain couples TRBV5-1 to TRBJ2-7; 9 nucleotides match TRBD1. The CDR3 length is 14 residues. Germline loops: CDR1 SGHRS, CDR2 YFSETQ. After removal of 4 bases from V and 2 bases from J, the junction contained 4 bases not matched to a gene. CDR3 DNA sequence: TGCGCCAGCAGCATGGGACAGGGAGCCTACGAGCAGTACTTC. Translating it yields CASSMGQGAYEQYF.

This CDR3 is CASSQDHSARIYEQFF. DNA of the CDR3: TGCGCCAGCAGCCAAGATCACTCGGCACGGATCTATGAGCAGTTCTTC. This chain links TRBV4-3 with TRBJ2-1; D call uncertain. Trimming removed 0 bases at V and 8 bases at J, with 17 bases between. This CDR3 spans 16 amino acids. Germline V gene data show CDR1 as LGHNA and CDR2 as YSLEER.

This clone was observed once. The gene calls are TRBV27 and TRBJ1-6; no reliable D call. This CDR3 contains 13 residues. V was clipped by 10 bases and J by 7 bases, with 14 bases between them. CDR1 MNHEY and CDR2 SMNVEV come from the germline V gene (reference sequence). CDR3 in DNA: TGTGCCACCAGGACCGGGTCGAATTCACCCCTCCACTTT. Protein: CATRTGSNSPLHF.

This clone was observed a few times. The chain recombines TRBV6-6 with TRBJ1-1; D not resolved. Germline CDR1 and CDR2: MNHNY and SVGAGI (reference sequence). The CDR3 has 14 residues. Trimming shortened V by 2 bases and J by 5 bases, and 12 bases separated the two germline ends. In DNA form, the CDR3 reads TGTGCCAGCAGTTACGTGGGGAGAAAGACTGAAGCTTTCTTT. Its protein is CASSYVGRKTEAFF.

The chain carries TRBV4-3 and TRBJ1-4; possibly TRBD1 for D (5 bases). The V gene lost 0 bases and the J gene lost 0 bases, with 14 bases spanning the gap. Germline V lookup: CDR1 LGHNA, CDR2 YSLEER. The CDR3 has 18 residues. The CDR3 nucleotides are TGCGCCAGCAGCCAAGATGTGAGTGGGGCCTCAACTAATGAAAAACTGTTTTTT. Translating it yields CASSQDVSGASTNEKLFF.

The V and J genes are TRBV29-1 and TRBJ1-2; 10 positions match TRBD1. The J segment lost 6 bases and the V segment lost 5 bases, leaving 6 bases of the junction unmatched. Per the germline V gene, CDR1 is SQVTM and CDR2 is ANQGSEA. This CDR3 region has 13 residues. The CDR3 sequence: CSVFGTGADGYTF. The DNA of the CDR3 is TGCAGCGTTTTTGGGACAGGGGCAGATGGCTACACCTTC.

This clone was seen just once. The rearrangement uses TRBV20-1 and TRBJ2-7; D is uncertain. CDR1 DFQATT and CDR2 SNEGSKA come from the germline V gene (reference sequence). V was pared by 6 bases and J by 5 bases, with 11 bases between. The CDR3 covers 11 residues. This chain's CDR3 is CSAKLDHEQYF. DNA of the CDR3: TGCAGTGCGAAGTTAGACCACGAGCAGTACTTC.

Here the CDR3 reads CASSPPSPRQPQHF. CDR3 nucleotides: TGTGCCAGCAGTCCTCCGTCGCCCCGGCAGCCCCAGCATTTT. The rearrangement uses TRBV28 and TRBJ1-5; D not resolved. The germline V gene has CDR1 MDHEN and CDR2 SYDVKM. The ends were cut back, 5 bases at V and 7 bases at J, with 15 bases in the middle. The CDR3 contains 14 residues.

CDR3 region: CASSLGQGGNTGELFF. The DNA of the CDR3 is TGTGCCAGCAGTTTAGGACAGGGGGGGAACACCGGGGAGCTGTTTTTT. The chain has TRBV6-5 and TRBJ2-2, with 10 bases fitting TRBD1. The CDR3 runs 16 residues. Looked up from germline, CDR1 is MNHEY and CDR2 is SVGAGI. The V and J ends lost 4 bases and 1 base, in that order; junction bases with no gene match: 3.

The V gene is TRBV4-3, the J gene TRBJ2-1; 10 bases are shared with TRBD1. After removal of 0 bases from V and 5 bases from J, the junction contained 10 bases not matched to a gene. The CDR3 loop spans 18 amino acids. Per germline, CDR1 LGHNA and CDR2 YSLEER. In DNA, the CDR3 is TGCGCCAGCAGCCAAGAGTCTGGCGGGACAGGGGCGCACAATGAGCAGTTCTTC. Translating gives CASSQESGGTGAHNEQFF.

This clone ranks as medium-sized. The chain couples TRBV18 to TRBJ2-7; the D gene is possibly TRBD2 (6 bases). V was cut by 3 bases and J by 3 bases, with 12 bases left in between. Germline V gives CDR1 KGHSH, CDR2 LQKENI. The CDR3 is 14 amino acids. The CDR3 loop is CASSPGGRYYEQYF. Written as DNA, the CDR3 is TGTGCCAGCTCACCGGGAGGCCGTTACTACGAGCAGTACTTC.

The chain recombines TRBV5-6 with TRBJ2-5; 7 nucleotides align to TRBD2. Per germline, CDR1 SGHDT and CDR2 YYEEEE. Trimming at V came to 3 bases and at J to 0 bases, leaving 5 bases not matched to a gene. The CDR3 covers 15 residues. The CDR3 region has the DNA TGTGCCAGCAGCTCCGCGGGGAGGGACCAAGAGACCCAGTACTTC. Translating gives CASSSAGRDQETQYF.

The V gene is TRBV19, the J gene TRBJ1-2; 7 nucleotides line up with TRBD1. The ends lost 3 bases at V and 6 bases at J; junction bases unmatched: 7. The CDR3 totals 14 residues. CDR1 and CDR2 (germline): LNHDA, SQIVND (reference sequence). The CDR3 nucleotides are TGTGCCAGTAGTATGAAGGGGGCTTATGATGGCTACACCTTC. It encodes CASSMKGAYDGYTF. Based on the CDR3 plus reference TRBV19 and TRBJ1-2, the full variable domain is DGGITQSPKYLFRKEGQNVTLSCEQNLNHDAMYWYRQDPGQGLRLIYYSQIVNDFQKGDIAEGYSVSREKKESFPLTVTSAQKNPTAFYLCASSMKGAYDGYTFGSGTRLTVV.

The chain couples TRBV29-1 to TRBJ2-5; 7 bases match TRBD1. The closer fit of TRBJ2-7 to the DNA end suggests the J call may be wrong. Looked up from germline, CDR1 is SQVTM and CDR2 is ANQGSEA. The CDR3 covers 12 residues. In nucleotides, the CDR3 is TGCAGCGTTGGGACAGGATACTACGAGCAGTACTTC. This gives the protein CSVGTGYYEQYF.

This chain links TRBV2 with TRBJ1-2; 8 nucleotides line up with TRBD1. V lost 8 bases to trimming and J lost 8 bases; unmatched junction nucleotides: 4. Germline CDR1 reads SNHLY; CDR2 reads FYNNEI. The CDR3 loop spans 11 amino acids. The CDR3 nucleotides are TGTGCCAGCCAGGGGGCATGGGGCTACACCTTC. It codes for CASQGAWGYTF.

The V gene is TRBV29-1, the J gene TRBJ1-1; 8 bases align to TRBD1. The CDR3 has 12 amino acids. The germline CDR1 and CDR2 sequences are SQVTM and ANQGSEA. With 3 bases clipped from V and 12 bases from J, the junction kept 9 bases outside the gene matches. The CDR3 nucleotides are TGCAGCGTTGACGACTGGACAGGGTTAACTTTCTTT. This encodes CSVDDWTGLTFF.

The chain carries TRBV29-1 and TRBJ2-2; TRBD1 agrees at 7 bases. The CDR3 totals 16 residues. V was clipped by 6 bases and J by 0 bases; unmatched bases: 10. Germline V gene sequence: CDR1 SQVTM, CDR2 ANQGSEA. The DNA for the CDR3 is TGCAGCGTCCTCTCCCCCGGGACAGCGAACACCGGGGAGCTGTTTTTT. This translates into CSVLSPGTANTGELFF.

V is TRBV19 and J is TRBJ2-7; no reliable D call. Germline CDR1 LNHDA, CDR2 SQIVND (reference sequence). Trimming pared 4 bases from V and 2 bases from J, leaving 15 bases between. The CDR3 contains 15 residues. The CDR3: CASSTPPGRTYEQYF. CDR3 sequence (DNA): TGTGCCAGTAGTACCCCCCCGGGTCGGACCTACGAGCAGTACTTC.